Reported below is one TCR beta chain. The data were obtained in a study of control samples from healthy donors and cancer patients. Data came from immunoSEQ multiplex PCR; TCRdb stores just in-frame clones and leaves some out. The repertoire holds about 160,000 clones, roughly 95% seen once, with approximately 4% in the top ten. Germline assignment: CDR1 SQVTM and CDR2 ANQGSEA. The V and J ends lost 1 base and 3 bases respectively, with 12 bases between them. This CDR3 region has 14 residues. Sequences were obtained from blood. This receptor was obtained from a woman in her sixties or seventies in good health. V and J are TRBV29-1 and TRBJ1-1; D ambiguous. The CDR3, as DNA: TGCAGCGTTGAAGTTCGGCCCGCCGACACTGAAGCTTTCTTT. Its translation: CSVEVRPADTEAFF. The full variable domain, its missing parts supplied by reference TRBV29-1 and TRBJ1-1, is SAVISQKPSRDICQRGTSLTIQCQVDSQVTMMFWYRQQPGQSLTLIATANQGSEATYESGFVIDKFPISRPNLTFSTLTVSNMSPEDSSIYLCSVEVRPADTEAFFGQGTRLTVV.